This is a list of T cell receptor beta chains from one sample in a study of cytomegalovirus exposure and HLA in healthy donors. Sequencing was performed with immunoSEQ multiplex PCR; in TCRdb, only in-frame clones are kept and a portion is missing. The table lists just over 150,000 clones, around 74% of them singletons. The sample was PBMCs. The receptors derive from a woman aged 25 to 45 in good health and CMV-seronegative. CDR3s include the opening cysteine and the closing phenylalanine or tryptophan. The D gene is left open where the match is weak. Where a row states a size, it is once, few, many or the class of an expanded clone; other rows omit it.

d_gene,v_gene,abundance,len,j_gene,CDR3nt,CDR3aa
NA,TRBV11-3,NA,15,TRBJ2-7,TGTGCCAGCAGCTTAGGTCTGCGGGACTCCTACGAGCAGTACTTC,CASSLGLRDSYEQYF
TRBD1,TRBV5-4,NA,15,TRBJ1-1,TGTGCCTTTAGGGCGCAGGGGGCGCGGGGCACTGAAGCTTTCTTT,CAFRAQGARGTEAFF
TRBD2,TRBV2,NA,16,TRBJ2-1,TGTGCCAGCAACAAATATCTTAGCGGGGGGGCGGTTGAGCAGTTCTTC,CASNKYLSGGAVEQFF
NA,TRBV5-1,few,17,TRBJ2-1,TGCGCCAGCAGCTTGGTGGGGGGGGGCTCCCTGGGCAATGAGCAGTTCTTC,CASSLVGGGSLGNEQFF
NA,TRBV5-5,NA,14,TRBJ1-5,TGTGCCAGCAGCGTCGAAGGGAGTAATCAGCCCCAGCATTTT,CASSVEGSNQPQHF
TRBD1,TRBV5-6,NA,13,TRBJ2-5,TGTGCCAGCAGCCCTGACAGGGTGGAGACCCAGTACTTC,CASSPDRVETQYF
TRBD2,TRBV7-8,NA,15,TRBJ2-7,TGTGCCAGCAGCTTCAACTTAGGACTAGCGGGGGGGAGAGACTTC,CASSFNLGLAGGRDF
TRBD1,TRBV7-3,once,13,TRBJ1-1,TGTGCCAGCAGCCAAACAGGGGAGACTGAAGCTTTCTTT,CASSQTGETEAFF
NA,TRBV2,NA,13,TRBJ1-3,TGTGCCAGCACTGGACAGTCAGGAAACACCATATATTTT,CASTGQSGNTIYF
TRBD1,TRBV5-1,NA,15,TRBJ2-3,TGCGCCAGCAGCTTACAGGGGAAGGGTGGAGATACGCAGTATTTT,CASSLQGKGGDTQYF
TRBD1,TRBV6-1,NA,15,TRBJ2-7,TGTGCCAGCAGTGAACCCCGGGACAGGGCCTACGAGCAGTACTTC,CASSEPRDRAYEQYF
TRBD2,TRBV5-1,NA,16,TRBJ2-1,TGCGCCAGCAGCCCTACTAGCGGGGGGCCGGTTAGTGAGCAGTTCTTC,CASSPTSGGPVSEQFF
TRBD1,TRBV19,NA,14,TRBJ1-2,TGTGCCAGTAGTATGACAGGGGTAAGGGGTGGCTACACCTTC,CASSMTGVRGGYTF
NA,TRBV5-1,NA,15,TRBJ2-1,TGCGCCAGCAGCTTAGAATCCAGGGGCCCACGTCCCCAGTTCTTC,CASSLESRGPRPQFF
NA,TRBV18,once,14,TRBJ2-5,TGTGCCAGCTCACCCCGACAGAGTCAAGAGACCCAGTACTTC,CASSPRQSQETQYF
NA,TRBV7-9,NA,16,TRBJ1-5,TGTGCCAGCAGCTCAACCCGGGTGGCGGGGAATCAGCCCCAGCATTTT,CASSSTRVAGNQPQHF
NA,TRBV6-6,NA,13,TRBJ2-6,TGTGCCAGCACAGGGTCTGGGGCCAACGTCCTGACTTTC,CASTGSGANVLTF
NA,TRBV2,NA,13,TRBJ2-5,TGTGCCAGCAGGGTCCGGGATGTGGAGACCCAGTACTTC,CASRVRDVETQYF
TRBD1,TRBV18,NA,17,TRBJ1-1,TGTGCCAGCTCACCTCCGGGACAGGGGGCCCGGAACACTGAAGCTTTCTTT,CASSPPGQGARNTEAFF
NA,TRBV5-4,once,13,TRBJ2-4,TGTGCCAGCAGCTTTCAGGGGGGAAACATTCAGTACTTC,CASSFQGGNIQYF
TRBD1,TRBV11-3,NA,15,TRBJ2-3,TGTGCCAGCAGCACGGGACAGACTAGCACAGATACGCAGTATTTT,CASSTGQTSTDTQYF
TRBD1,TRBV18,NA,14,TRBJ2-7,TGTGCCAGCTCACCCGGGACAGGGACCTACGAGCAGTACTTC,CASSPGTGTYEQYF